The present TCR beta chain was sequenced within a study of CD8+ T cells in alopecia areata. General study findings and limits: Elevated clonality characterized lesional scalp relative to normal scalp, particularly in alopecia totalis/universalis.

Treatment reported: oral pan-JAK inhibitor, 5-10 mg twice daily. The study team obtained lesional scalp punch biopsies and peripheral blood from alopecia areata patients. In regard to this clone: Antigen: not known.

Extraction and reverse transcription of RNA yielded cDNA as the sequencing template. Sequenced by immunoSEQ multiplex PCR; TCRdb stores in-frame clones only, minus some. The sample has around 120,000 clones, around 60% seen once; the top ten hold more than 5.5%. This sequence was found in a human donor with alopecia areata. This specimen was CD4+ T cells sorted from blood, taken at week 4, from a patient treated with tofacitinib.

The CDR3 DNA reads TGTGCCAGCAGCAAATTCGCGGGACTGTACTTC. As protein: CASSKFAGLYF. The chain employs TRBV21-1 and TRBJ2-7; the D call in the table, TRBD2, was not verified against the DNA. TRBV21-1 is recorded as a pseudogene. CDR3 length: 11 residues.